The 18 T cell receptor beta chains reported below all come from one sample, sequenced in a study of monozygotic twins with inflammatory bowel disease (dated by TCRdb to about 2019). Preparation of the library involved 5' RACE. TCRdb shows the sequencer as Illumina HiSeq 2500. The reads, reprocessed by TCRdb, yield one row per CDR3 protein sequence and no DNA. This sample's table lists around 370,000 distinct CDR3 sequences. The ten most abundant clones make up around 2.6% of the sample. Material: blood. These receptors were collected from a human donor with ulcerative colitis or Crohn's disease, or a healthy co-twin of an affected twin (not recorded which).

The chain's CDR3 is CASSLILRNSYNEQFF. V and J are TRBV5-6 and TRBJ2-1. Germline CDR1 and CDR2: SGHDT and YYEEEE. The CDR3 sequence is 16 residues long.

V and J are TRBV11-1 and TRBJ2-2; the D call from TCRdb, TRBD1, cannot be confirmed without DNA. The CDR3 runs to 18 residues. CDR1 and CDR2 (germline): SGHAT, FQDESV (reference sequence). CDR3 residues: CASSLARGDRRSIRELFF.

The V gene is TRBV5-1, the J gene TRBJ1-1; absent DNA, TCRdb's TRBD1 call cannot be checked. This CDR3 spans 15 amino acids. Germline V CDR1 and CDR2: SGHRS, YFSETQ. The CDR3 sequence is CASSLGPGAGAEAFF.

The genes are TRBV12-3 or TRBV12-4 and TRBJ1-1; lacking DNA, the TRBD1 call made by TCRdb goes unchecked. The CDR3 totals 15 residues. CDR3 loop: CASSWNQDRASEAFF.

The chain is built from TRBV7-3 and TRBJ1-2; the TCRdb D gene call, TRBD1, has no DNA to confirm it. The CDR3 consists of 18 residues. Germline CDR1 SGHTA, CDR2 FQGTGA. The CDR3 protein is CASSFTPEDREGFRGYTF. Using reference TRBV7-3 and TRBJ1-2 for the parts outside the CDR3, the full variable domain is GAGVSQTPSNKVTEKGKYVELRCDPISGHTALYWYRQSLGQGPEFLIYFQGTGAADDSGLPNDRFFAVRPEGSVSTLKIQRTERGDSAVYLCASSFTPEDREGFRGYTFGSGTRLTVV.

The chain has TRBV6-5 and TRBJ1-2. CDR3 size: 12 residues. The germline CDR1 and CDR2 sequences are MNHEY and SVGAGI. CDR3 sequence reads: CASSYSNSGYTF.

This chain joins TRBV7-9 and TRBJ1-2. The CDR3 has 15 amino acids. CDR1 is SEHNR, CDR2 FQNEAQ, per germline (reference sequence). The CDR3 loop is CASSLWEATNYGYTF.

This chain uses TRBV7-2 with TRBJ1-1; no DNA is available, so the TRBD1 call from TCRdb remains unchecked. The CDR3 covers 16 residues. Germline lookup yields CDR1 SGHTA and CDR2 FQGNSA. The CDR3 sequence: CASSPLMGGLNTEAFF.

The J gene is TRBJ1-2, the V gene TRBV5-4; TCRdb's D call, TRBD1, is unchecked because there is no DNA. The CDR3 is 14 residues long. Per germline, CDR1 SGHNT and CDR2 YYREEE (reference sequence). The CDR3 is CASGVDRGSYGYTF.

The chain is built from TRBV11-1 and TRBJ2-3; with no DNA, the TCRdb D assignment of TRBD2 cannot be verified. The V gene's germline CDR1 is SGHAT and CDR2 FQDESV (reference sequence). The CDR3 sequence is 18 residues long. The CDR3 spells CASSLTPGLAGVTDTQYF.

This chain joins TRBV9 and TRBJ1-5; with no DNA, the TCRdb D assignment of TRBD1 cannot be verified. The length of the CDR3 is 15 residues. Germline CDR1 and CDR2: SGDLS and YYNGEE. The CDR3: CASSVEGNSNQPQHF.

The V and J genes are TRBV27 and TRBJ2-7. The CDR3 has 13 amino acids. Germline V CDR1 and CDR2: MNHEY, SMNVEV (reference sequence). CDR3 amino acids: CASSSGSAYEQYF.

The chain links TRBV10-3 to TRBJ1-1; there is no DNA to check the TCRdb D call of TRBD1. The length of the CDR3 is 16 residues. Germline values: CDR1 ENHRY, CDR2 SYGVKD. The CDR3 loop reads CAISEDGTGGRTEAFF.

The rearrangement joins TRBV10-3 to TRBJ2-3; TCRdb returns TRBD1, unconfirmable since there is no DNA. This CDR3 is 14 amino acids long. CDR1 and CDR2 (germline): ENHRY, SYGVKD. CDR3 loop: CAISEGVTTDTQYF.

This chain joins TRBV5-1 and TRBJ2-3; the TRBD2 assignment by TCRdb is unverifiable without DNA. Germline values: CDR1 SGHRS, CDR2 YFSETQ. The CDR3 totals 16 residues. The CDR3 sequence: CASSMGLAGFTDTQYF.

This chain connects TRBV18 to TRBJ2-5. Germline lookup yields CDR1 KGHSH and CDR2 LQKENI. The CDR3 has 13 amino acids. This CDR3 reads CASSPPPAETQYF.

J is TRBJ1-5 and V is TRBV9; as DNA is missing, the TRBD1 call by TCRdb cannot be tested. The CDR3 covers 14 residues. The germline CDR1 and CDR2 sequences are SGDLS and YYNGEE. The CDR3 sequence is CASSKQGSNQPQHF.

The gene calls are TRBV6-2 or TRBV6-3 and TRBJ2-7; TCRdb reports TRBD1, a call that lacks DNA to check it against. The CDR3 runs to 16 residues. Per the germline V gene, CDR1 is MNHEY and CDR2 is SVGEGT. The chain's CDR3 is CASRKDRVGRAYEQYF.